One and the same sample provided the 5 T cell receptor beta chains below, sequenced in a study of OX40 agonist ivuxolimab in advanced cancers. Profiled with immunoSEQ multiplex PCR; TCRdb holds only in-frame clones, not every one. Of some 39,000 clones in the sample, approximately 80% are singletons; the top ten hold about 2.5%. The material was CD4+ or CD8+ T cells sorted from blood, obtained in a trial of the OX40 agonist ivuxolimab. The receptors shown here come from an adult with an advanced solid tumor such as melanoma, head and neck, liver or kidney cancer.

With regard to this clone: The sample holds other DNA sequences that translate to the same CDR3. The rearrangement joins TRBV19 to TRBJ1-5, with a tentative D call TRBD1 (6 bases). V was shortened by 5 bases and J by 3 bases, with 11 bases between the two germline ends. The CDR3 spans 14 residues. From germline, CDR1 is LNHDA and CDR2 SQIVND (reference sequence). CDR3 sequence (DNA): TGTGCCAGTAGTCGGGACATCTTCAATCAGCCCCAGCATTTT. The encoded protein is CASSRDIFNQPQHF.

Here the CDR3 DNA reads TGTGCCAGCAGCTTGGCCGGCGCAGGGACTGGAAACACCATATATTTT. This translates into CASSLAGAGTGNTIYF. The chain has TRBV5-6 and TRBJ1-3, with D perhaps TRBD1 (5 bases). Germline V gene data show CDR1 as SGHDT and CDR2 as YYEEEE. Trimming left V 0 bases short and J 2 bases short, with 12 bases between. The CDR3 sequence is 16 residues long.

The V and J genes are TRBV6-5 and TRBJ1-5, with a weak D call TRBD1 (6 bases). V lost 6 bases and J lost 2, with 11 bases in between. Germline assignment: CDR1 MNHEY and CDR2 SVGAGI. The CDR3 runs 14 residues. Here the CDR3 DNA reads TGTGCCAGCAGATCGACAGGACGCAATCAGCCCCAGCATTTT. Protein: CASRSTGRNQPQHF.

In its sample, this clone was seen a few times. The CDR3 loop reads CASSQDVRQGRGAEAFF. CDR3 bases: TGTGCCAGCAGCCAAGATGTTAGGCAGGGGAGGGGAGCTGAAGCTTTCTTT. This chain joins TRBV4-2 and TRBJ1-1, with a possible D match to TRBD1 (6 bases). V was trimmed by 0 bases and J by 6 bases, leaving 20 bases between them. CDR3 length: 17 residues. Germline V gene data show CDR1 as LGHNA and CDR2 as YNFKEQ.

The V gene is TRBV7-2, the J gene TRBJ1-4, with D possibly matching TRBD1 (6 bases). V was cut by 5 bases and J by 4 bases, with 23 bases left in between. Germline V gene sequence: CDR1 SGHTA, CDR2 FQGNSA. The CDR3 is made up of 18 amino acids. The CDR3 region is CASSPEAPGASINEKLFF. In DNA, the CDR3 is TGTGCCAGCAGCCCAGAGGCTCCGGGGGCGAGCATTAATGAAAAACTGTTTTTT.